Following are 10 T cell receptor beta chains from one sample sequenced in a study of control samples from healthy donors and cancer patients. The table came from immunoSEQ multiplex PCR; TCRdb's copy has only in-frame clones and leaves some out. In the table there are about 2,400 clones, around 98% of which are singletons. Specimen: PBMCs. These receptors were taken from a man in his 70s with head and neck cancer.

V and J are TRBV9 and TRBJ1-2, with D unclear. Germline lookup yields CDR1 SGDLS and CDR2 YYNGEE. V lost 3 bases and J lost 4, with 4 bases in between. The CDR3 contains 11 residues. The CDR3 here is CASSGTYGYTF. The CDR3 nucleotides are TGTGCCAGCAGCGGAACCTATGGCTACACCTTC.

The chain combines TRBV27 with TRBJ2-7, with TRBD1 matching over 12 bases. The trim removed 2 bases at V and 5 bases at J, leaving 4 bases unmatched. Germline V gene data show CDR1 as MNHEY and CDR2 as SMNVEV (reference sequence). The CDR3 is 15 residues long. CDR3 protein: CASSLKGQGAHEQYF. CDR3 coding DNA: TGTGCCAGCAGTTTAAAGGGACAGGGGGCCCACGAGCAGTACTTC.

The chain carries TRBV14 and TRBJ1-2, with unresolved D. The V and J ends lost 2 bases and 5 bases respectively, with 12 bases between them. CDR1 and CDR2 (germline): SGHDN, FVKESK. The CDR3 is made up of 14 amino acids. CDR3 sequence: CASSQKRNSYGYTF. The CDR3 bases are TGTGCCAGCAGCCAAAAGCGGAACTCTTATGGCTACACCTTC. Supplemented by reference TRBV14 and TRBJ1-2, the full variable domain reads EAGVTQFPSHSVIEKGQTVTLRCDPISGHDNLYWYRRVMGKEIKFLLHFVKESKQDESGMPNNRFLAERTGGTYSTLKVQPAELEDSGVYFCASSQKRNSYGYTFGSGTRLTVV.

CDR3 DNA: TGTGCCAGCAGCCTTCTACTAGCCGCAGATACGCAGTATTTT. Translating it yields CASSLLLAADTQYF. J is TRBJ2-3 and V is TRBV6-2 or TRBV6-3; TRBD2 might be the D (6 bases). Germline CDR1 reads MNHEY; CDR2 reads SVGEGT. The ends were cut back, 6 bases at V and 4 bases at J, with 14 bases in the middle. This CDR3 has 14 amino acids.

The chain is built from TRBV2 and TRBJ2-5; TRBD1 or TRBD2 may be the D gene (6 bases each). Germline assignment: CDR1 SNHLY and CDR2 FYNNEI. V was clipped by 2 bases and J by 5 bases, with 15 bases between them. The length of the CDR3 is 15 residues. The CDR3 DNA is TGTGCCAGCAGTGAAACCGGGGGCCGGGTGGAGACCCAGTACTTC. Translated, it gives CASSETGGRVETQYF.

The chain carries TRBV12-3 or TRBV12-4 and TRBJ1-5; perhaps TRBD1 as D (6 bases). This CDR3 comprises 12 residues. Trimming stripped 6 bases from V and 4 bases from J, with 7 bases between. CDR3 bases: TGTGCCAGCAGGACAGGAAATCAGCCCCAGCATTTT. Translated, it gives CASRTGNQPQHF.

This clone has a single count. The chain uses TRBV11-3 and TRBJ1-1, with a weak D call TRBD1 (6 bases). The V and J ends lost 5 bases and 3 bases respectively, with 13 bases between them. Per germline, CDR1 SGHNT and CDR2 YENEEA. This CDR3 spans 14 amino acids. CDR3 loop: CASSATGSYTEAFF. CDR3 in DNA: TGTGCCAGCAGCGCTACAGGGTCGTACACTGAAGCTTTCTTT.

The chain uses TRBV5-4 and TRBJ2-2, with 8 bases identical to TRBD2. With V trimmed by 0 bases and J by 6 bases, 4 bases remained unmatched. Germline lookup yields CDR1 SGHNT and CDR2 YYREEE (reference sequence). The CDR3 has 15 residues. The CDR3 reads CASSLDGLAAGELFF. CDR3 in DNA: TGTGCCAGCAGCTTGGATGGACTAGCCGCCGGGGAGCTGTTTTTT.

The chain is built from TRBV19 and TRBJ2-1, with D perhaps TRBD2 (6 bases). CDR1 is LNHDA, CDR2 SQIVND, per germline (reference sequence). The CDR3 totals 14 residues. Trimming took off 0 bases at V and 7 bases at J, with 10 bases between the two ends. The CDR3 DNA follows: TGTGCCAGTAGTATAGATTATCGGGGGAATGAGCAGTTCTTC. This gives the protein CASSIDYRGNEQFF.

The chain uses TRBV4-1 and TRBJ1-2; the D is unclear. This CDR3 contains 13 residues. The germline V gene encodes CDR1 MGHRA and CDR2 YSYEKL. V lost 4 bases, J lost 4 bases, and 10 bases lay in between. CDR3 sequence (DNA): TGCGCCAGCAGCCGCCGGGCCTCCTATGGCTACACCTTC. As protein: CASSRRASYGYTF.